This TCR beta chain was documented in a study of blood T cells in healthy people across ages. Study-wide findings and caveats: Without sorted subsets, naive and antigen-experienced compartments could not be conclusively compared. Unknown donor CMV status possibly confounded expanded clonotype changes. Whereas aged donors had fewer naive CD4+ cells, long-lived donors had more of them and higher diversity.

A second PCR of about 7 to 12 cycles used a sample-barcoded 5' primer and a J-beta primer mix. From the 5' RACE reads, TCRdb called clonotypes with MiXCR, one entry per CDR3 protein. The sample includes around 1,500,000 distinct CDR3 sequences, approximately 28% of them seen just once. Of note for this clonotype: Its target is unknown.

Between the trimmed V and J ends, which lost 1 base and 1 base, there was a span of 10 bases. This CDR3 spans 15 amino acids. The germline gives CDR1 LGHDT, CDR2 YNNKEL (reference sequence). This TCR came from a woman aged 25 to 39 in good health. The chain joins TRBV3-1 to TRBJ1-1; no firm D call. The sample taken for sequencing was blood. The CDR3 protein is CASSQGPETNTEAFF. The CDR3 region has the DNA TGTGCCAGCAGCCAAGGGCCAGAGACGAACACTGAAGCTTTCTTT.